This T cell receptor (beta chain) was recovered during a study of T cell changes during pregnancy in multiple sclerosis. The protocol was immunoSEQ multiplex PCR, while the TCRdb copy is restricted to in-frame clones and leaves out a portion. The sample has fewer than 50,000 clones, roughly 90% seen once. The ends lost 3 bases at V and 4 bases at J; junction bases unmatched: 7. The germline V gene encodes CDR1 SGHDT and CDR2 YYEEEE. The CDR3 is 15 amino acids. The TCR comes from a female donor with multiple sclerosis, enrolled in a pregnancy study. V usage is TRBV5-6 and J usage is TRBJ2-7; 10 nucleotides match TRBD2. The specimen comprised CD8+ T cells from peripheral blood mononuclear cells, sampled in the third trimester of pregnancy. CDR3: CASSSFLAGVYEQYF. The CDR3, as DNA: TGTGCCAGCAGCTCCTTCCTAGCGGGAGTGTACGAGCAGTACTTC.